Presented here are 21 T cell receptor beta chains from one specimen sequenced in a study of T cells in Graves' hyperthyroidism and ophthalmopathy. RNA transcripts served as the template for amplifying TCR beta CDR3 regions. The primer set for the first-round RT-PCR of the TCR CDR3 was HTBI. TCRdb itself ran the multiplex PCR reads through MiXCR, one entry per CDR3 protein. Here the sample spans some 560,000 distinct CDR3 sequences, 14% being singletons. The sample consisted of blood. The origin of the receptors is a woman between 35 and 50 years old with Graves' hyperthyroidism.

This clonotype turned up a few times. The chain combines TRBV19 with TRBJ1-1, with TRBD1 matching over 11 bases. The CDR3 runs 19 residues. CDR1 is LNHDA and CDR2 is SQIVND in the germline V gene (reference sequence). The V segment lost 4 bases and the J segment 0 bases; nucleotides outside the gene matches: 13. CDR3 sequence reads: CASSTALADRGLLNTEAFF. CDR3 DNA: TGTGCCAGTAGTACCGCCCTAGCGGACAGGGGGCTACTGAACACTGAAGCTTTCTTT.

At least ten counts were recorded for this clonotype. V and J are TRBV20-1 and TRBJ2-7; TRBD2 agrees at 12 bases. Trimming took 4 bases from V and 2 from J; bases not matched to a gene: 6. CDR1 and CDR2 (germline): DFQATT, SNEGSKA (reference sequence). The CDR3 spans 15 residues. The chain's CDR3 is CSAIRTSGMPYEQYF. CDR3 nucleotide sequence: TGCAGTGCTATCAGGACTAGCGGGATGCCCTACGAGCAGTACTTC.

This clonotype has just a few counts. The chain combines TRBV28 with TRBJ2-7; D is unclear. CDR1 MDHEN and CDR2 SYDVKM come from the germline V gene. The CDR3 runs 15 residues. V lost 1 base and J 0 bases, leaving 10 bases between the germline ends. DNA of the CDR3: TGTGCCAGCAGTTTATATAACAGACTCTCCTACGAGCAGTACTTC. This encodes CASSLYNRLSYEQYF.

The chain combines TRBV20-1 with TRBJ1-4, with D maybe TRBD1 (5 bases). Germline V CDR1 and CDR2: DFQATT, SNEGSKA (reference sequence). This CDR3 spans 14 amino acids. Trimming removed 6 bases at V and 0 bases at J, with 11 bases between. The CDR3 here is CSATDRSTNEKLFF. The CDR3 coding sequence is TGCAGTGCGACCGACAGATCAACTAATGAAAAACTGTTTTTT.

This clonotype occurred once. The rearrangement links TRBV7-9 to TRBJ2-1, with 10 bases identical to TRBD2. The CDR3 has 15 amino acids. The trim removed 4 bases at V and 6 bases at J, leaving 6 bases unmatched. The germline V gene encodes CDR1 SEHNR and CDR2 FQNEAQ (reference sequence). The CDR3 DNA follows: TGTGCCAGCAGCTCTCCTAGCGGGAGTGGCAATGAGCAGTTCTTC. Protein sequence: CASSSPSGSGNEQFF.

This clonotype was counted a few times. The rearrangement joins TRBV9 to TRBJ2-7; possibly TRBD2 for D (5 bases). Germline lookup yields CDR1 SGDLS and CDR2 YYNGEE. The CDR3 extends over 16 amino acids. V was shortened by 4 bases and J by 3 bases, with 20 bases between the two germline ends. The CDR3 bases are TGTGCCAGCAGCTCAAGATGGCGGGTGATAATCTACGAGCAGTACTTC. This gives the protein CASSSRWRVIIYEQYF. Combining the CDR3 with reference TRBV9 and TRBJ2-7 gives the whole variable domain DSGVTQTPKHLITATGQRVTLRCSPRSGDLSVYWYQQSLDQGLQFLIQYYNGEERAKGNILERFSAQQFPDLHSELNLSSLELGDSALYFCASSSRWRVIIYEQYFGPGTRLTVT.

This clonotype was detected ten times or more. The chain uses TRBV7-2 and TRBJ2-2; TRBD1 aligns across 7 bases. V gave up 6 bases and J gave up 5 bases; unmatched junction bases: 6. The CDR3 loop spans 14 amino acids. CDR1 is SGHTA, CDR2 FQGNSA, per germline. The DNA of the CDR3 is TGTGCCAGCAGACCACAGGGGTGGACCGGGGAGCTGTTTTTT. It codes for CASRPQGWTGELFF. Drawing the rest from reference TRBV7-2 and TRBJ2-2, the complete variable domain is GAGVSQSPSNKVTEKGKDVELRCDPISGHTALYWYRQSLGQGLEFLIYFQGNSAPDKSGLPSDRFSAERTGGSVSTLTIQRTQQEDSAVYLCASRPQGWTGELFFGEGSRLTVL.

This clonotype was recorded many times. V gene TRBV20-1 combines with J gene TRBJ2-1; no reliable D call. CDR3 length: 12 residues. Between the trimmed V and J ends, which lost 2 bases and 8 bases, there was a span of 10 bases. In germline, CDR1 is DFQATT, CDR2 SNEGSKA (reference sequence). CDR3 DNA: TGCAGTGCTAGAAGGCATGGCGATGAGCAGTTCTTC. Translation: CSARRHGDEQFF.

This clonotype was counted many times. The chain recombines TRBV28 with TRBJ2-7; 14 bases are a match to TRBD2. The CDR3 contains 15 residues. Germline CDR1 reads MDHEN; CDR2 reads SYDVKM. V shed 6 bases, J shed 7 bases, and the junction held 8 bases outside the gene matches. This CDR3 reads CASRIGLAGGGEQYF. The CDR3 nucleotides are TGTGCCAGCAGAATAGGACTAGCGGGAGGAGGTGAGCAGTACTTC.

This clonotype was counted many times. The chain joins TRBV29-1 to TRBJ1-1; weak D call: TRBD1 (5 bases). The CDR3 loop spans 14 amino acids. Trimming shortened V by 4 bases and J by 3 bases, and 15 bases separated the two germline ends. Germline V gene sequence: CDR1 SQVTM, CDR2 ANQGSEA. The CDR3 loop reads CSVAPAGGYTEAFF. The CDR3 nucleotides read TGCAGCGTTGCCCCGGCGGGGGGGTACACTGAAGCTTTCTTT. The whole variable domain, remainder taken from reference TRBV29-1 and TRBJ1-1, is SAVISQKPSRDICQRGTSLTIQCQVDSQVTMMFWYRQQPGQSLTLIATANQGSEATYESGFVIDKFPISRPNLTFSTLTVSNMSPEDSSIYLCSVAPAGGYTEAFFGQGTRLTVV.

As for this clonotype: A read error is possible here, since a much larger clone lies one base away. The CDR3 region is CSAEEDGQFF. The CDR3 DNA reads TGCAGCGCTGAAGAGGACGGGCAGTTCTTC. This sequence joins TRBV29-1 and TRBJ2-1; no reliable D call. The germline CDR1 and CDR2 sequences are SQVTM and ANQGSEA. The CDR3 extends over 10 amino acids.

The rearrangement joins TRBV28 to TRBJ2-1; 8 bases line up with TRBD1. Germline V gene sequence: CDR1 MDHEN, CDR2 SYDVKM. V was pared by 6 bases and J by 0 bases, with 4 bases of the junction left unmatched. The CDR3 consists of 15 residues. CDR3 loop: CASRRTGSSYNEQFF. Here the CDR3 DNA reads TGTGCCAGCAGGAGGACAGGGAGCTCCTACAATGAGCAGTTCTTC.

The genes are TRBV27 and TRBJ2-2, with 10 positions matching TRBD1. The germline V gene has CDR1 MNHEY and CDR2 SMNVEV (reference sequence). The junction had 6 bases not matched to a gene; V was cut back by 7 bases and J by 4 bases. The CDR3 is made up of 15 amino acids. The CDR3: CASTLTGGVTGELFF. CDR3 nucleotide sequence: TGTGCCAGCACTTTGACAGGGGGCGTCACCGGGGAGCTGTTTTTT.

The sample holds many counts of this clonotype. The chain uses TRBV27 and TRBJ2-3, with TRBD2 matching over 7 bases. The V and J ends lost 3 bases and 5 bases, in that order; junction bases with no gene match: 8. This CDR3 region has 15 residues. In germline, CDR1 is MNHEY, CDR2 SMNVEV (reference sequence). The CDR3 region is CASSFSRLALDTQYF. The CDR3 DNA reads TGTGCCAGCAGTTTCAGCAGACTAGCCCTAGATACGCAGTATTTT.

This clonotype was observed many times. The rearrangement uses TRBV3-1 and TRBJ2-7; D is uncertain. The CDR3 contains 11 residues. Trimming left V 3 bases short and J 3 bases short, with 3 bases between. Germline lookup yields CDR1 LGHDT and CDR2 YNNKEL (reference sequence). The CDR3 region is CASSHGYEQYF. CDR3 nucleotide sequence: TGTGCCAGCAGCCACGGCTACGAGCAGTACTTC.

In this sample, this clonotype turned up many times. V and J are TRBV30 and TRBJ1-1, with TRBD1 matching over 9 bases. V trimming: 5 bases; J trimming: 4 bases; junction bases outside the gene matches: 8. Germline CDR1 reads GTSNPN; CDR2 reads SVGIG (reference sequence). CDR3 length: 14 amino acids. CDR3 in amino acids: CAWGTGGAGTEAFF. In nucleotides, the CDR3 is TGTGCCTGGGGCACAGGGGGCGCTGGCACTGAAGCTTTCTTT.

This clonotype was seen at least ten times. The genes are TRBV5-1 and TRBJ2-7, with D unclear. CDR3 length: 13 residues. CDR1 is SGHRS and CDR2 is YFSETQ in the germline V gene. V dropped 4 bases and J dropped 1 base, with 9 bases sitting between them. CDR3 protein: CASSLSLSYEQYF. CDR3 sequence (DNA): TGCGCCAGCAGCCTAAGCCTATCCTACGAGCAGTACTTC.

The CDR3 nucleotides are TGTGCCAGCAGTTCGCCAGGACAAAACTATGGCTACACCTTC. Translated, it gives CASSSPGQNYGYTF. This chain uses TRBV12-3 or TRBV12-4 with TRBJ1-2; D might be TRBD1 (5 bases). The CDR3 spans 14 residues. The V and J ends lost 4 bases and 2 bases respectively, with 11 bases between them.

This clonotype was seen repeatedly, ten times or more. This chain joins TRBV7-9 and TRBJ1-2; 7 positions agree with TRBD1. There are 15 residues in the CDR3. Trimming took 3 bases from V and 0 from J; bases not matched to a gene: 4. Germline V gene lookup returns CDR1 SEHNR and CDR2 FQNEAQ (reference sequence). CDR3 sequence reads: CASSFRDSPNYGYTF. For the CDR3, the DNA is TGTGCCAGCAGCTTCCGGGACAGCCCTAACTATGGCTACACCTTC.

The table lists this clonotype with many counts. This rearrangement joins TRBV19 to TRBJ1-5; 9 nucleotides agree with TRBD1. Losses at the gene ends were 7 bases for V and 0 bases for J; bases not matched to a gene: 4. CDR3 length equals 15 residues. Germline V gene sequence: CDR1 LNHDA, CDR2 SQIVND (reference sequence). The CDR3 protein is CASTPQGASNQPQHF. The CDR3 bases are TGTGCCAGTACCCCACAGGGGGCTAGCAATCAGCCCCAGCATTTT.

This clonotype came up a few times. This sequence joins TRBV20-1 and TRBJ2-2; 11 nucleotides line up with TRBD1. This CDR3 is built from 15 residues. With 5 bases clipped from V and 8 bases from J, the junction kept 10 bases outside the gene matches. In germline, CDR1 is DFQATT, CDR2 SNEGSKA (reference sequence). The CDR3 coding sequence is TGCAGTGCTCCCACCGGGACAGGGGGTGGAGGGGAGCTGTTTTTT. Translated: CSAPTGTGGGGELFF.